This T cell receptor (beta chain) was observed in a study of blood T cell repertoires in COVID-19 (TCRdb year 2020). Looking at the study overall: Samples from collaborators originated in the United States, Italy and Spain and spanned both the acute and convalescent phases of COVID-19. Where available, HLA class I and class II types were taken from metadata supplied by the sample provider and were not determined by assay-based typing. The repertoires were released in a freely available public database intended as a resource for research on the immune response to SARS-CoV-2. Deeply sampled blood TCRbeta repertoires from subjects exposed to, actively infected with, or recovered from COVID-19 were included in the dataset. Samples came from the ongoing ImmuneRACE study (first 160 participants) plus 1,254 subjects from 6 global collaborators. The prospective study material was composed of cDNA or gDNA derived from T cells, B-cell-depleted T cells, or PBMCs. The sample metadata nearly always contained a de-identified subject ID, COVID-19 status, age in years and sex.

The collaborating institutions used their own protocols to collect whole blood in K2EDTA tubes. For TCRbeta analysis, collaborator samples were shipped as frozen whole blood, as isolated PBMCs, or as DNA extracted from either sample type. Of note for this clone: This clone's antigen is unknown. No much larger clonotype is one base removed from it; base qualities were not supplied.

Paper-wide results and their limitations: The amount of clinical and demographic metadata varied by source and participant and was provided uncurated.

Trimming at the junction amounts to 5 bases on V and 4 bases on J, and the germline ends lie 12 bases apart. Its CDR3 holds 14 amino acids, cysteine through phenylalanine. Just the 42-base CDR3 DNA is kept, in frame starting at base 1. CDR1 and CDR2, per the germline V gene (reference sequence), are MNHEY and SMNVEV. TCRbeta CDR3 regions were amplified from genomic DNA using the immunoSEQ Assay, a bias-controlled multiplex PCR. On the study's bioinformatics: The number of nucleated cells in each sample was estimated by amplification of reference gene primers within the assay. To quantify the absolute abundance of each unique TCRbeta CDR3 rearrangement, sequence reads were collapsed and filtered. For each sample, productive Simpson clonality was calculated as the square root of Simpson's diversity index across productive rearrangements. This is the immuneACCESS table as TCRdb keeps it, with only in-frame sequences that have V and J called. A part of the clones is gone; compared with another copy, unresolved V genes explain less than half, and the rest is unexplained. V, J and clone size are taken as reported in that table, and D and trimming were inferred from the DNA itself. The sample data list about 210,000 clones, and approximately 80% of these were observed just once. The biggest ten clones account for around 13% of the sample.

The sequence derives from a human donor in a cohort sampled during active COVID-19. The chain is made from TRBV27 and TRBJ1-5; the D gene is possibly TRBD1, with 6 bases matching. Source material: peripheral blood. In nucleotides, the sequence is TGTGCCAGCAGTCCCCGGACAGTTAATCAGCCCCAGCATTTT. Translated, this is CASSPRTVNQPQHF.